The 30 T cell receptor beta chains presented below share a single source sample, sequenced in a study of cytomegalovirus exposure and HLA in healthy donors. The PCR was carried out with 60 Vbeta primers and 13 Jbeta primers. TCRdb's copy holds only in-frame clones and misses some; the assay was immunoSEQ multiplex PCR. The data contain some 130,000 clones, around 76% of them seen just once; the ten biggest clones take up around 1.9%. The sample taken for sequencing was PBMCs. These TCRs come from a woman aged 50 to 60 in good health and CMV-seronegative.

This clone was counted a single time. The gene calls are TRBV28 and TRBJ1-2, with TRBD1 as a possible D gene (5 bases). In germline, CDR1 is MDHEN, CDR2 SYDVKM. Trimming took off 6 bases at V and 4 bases at J, with 12 bases between the two ends. CDR3 length equals 13 residues. The DNA for the CDR3 is TGTGCCAGCAGAGTAGGGGTGGGCTATGGCTACACCTTC. This encodes CASRVGVGYGYTF.

This clone was observed a handful of times. V usage is TRBV7-2 and J usage is TRBJ2-1, with D hard to call. V was pared by 2 bases and J by 7 bases, with 15 bases between. Looked up from germline, CDR1 is SGHTA and CDR2 is FQGNSA. This CDR3 comprises 15 residues. CDR3 residues: CASSLSKRLGNEQFF. As DNA, the CDR3 is TGTGCCAGCAGCTTATCAAAGAGGCTTGGGAATGAGCAGTTCTTC.

The chain is built from TRBV7-6 and TRBJ2-3, with 8 bases fitting TRBD2. Per the germline V gene, CDR1 is SGHVS and CDR2 is FNYEAQ. This CDR3 is 15 amino acids long. V lost 2 bases to trimming and J lost 0 bases; unmatched junction nucleotides: 1. The CDR3 reads CASSLPSGSTDTQYF. The DNA of the CDR3 is TGTGCCAGCAGCTTACCTAGCGGGAGCACAGATACGCAGTATTTT.

The chain couples TRBV5-6 to TRBJ1-2, with D hard to call. This CDR3 has 13 residues. Per germline, CDR1 SGHDT and CDR2 YYEEEE. Deletions cut 6 bases from V and 2 bases from J, with 11 bases between. The CDR3 region has the DNA TGTGCCAGCACCCCCGGTGAGAACTATGGCTACACCTTC. It translates to CASTPGENYGYTF.

This chain links TRBV4-1 with TRBJ2-3; the D is unclear. The V end lost 0 bases, the J end lost 7 bases, and 5 bases lay between the germline ends. Per germline, CDR1 MGHRA and CDR2 YSYEKL. The CDR3 spans 12 residues. CDR3 nucleotide sequence: TGCGCCAGCAGCCAAGATCGTTATACGCAGTATTTT. It translates to CASSQDRYTQYF.

The chain combines TRBV5-1 with TRBJ2-7; 8 bases are a match to TRBD1. Germline assignment: CDR1 SGHRS and CDR2 YFSETQ. The CDR3 totals 14 residues. Losses at the gene ends were 4 bases for V and 3 bases for J; bases not matched to a gene: 6. The CDR3 is CASSVGQAHYEQYF. CDR3 coding DNA: TGCGCCAGCAGCGTGGGACAGGCCCACTACGAGCAGTACTTC.

The V and J genes are TRBV4-2 and TRBJ2-3; maybe TRBD2 (5 bases). The germline V gene encodes CDR1 LGHNA and CDR2 YNFKEQ. The V and J ends lost 3 bases and 5 bases respectively, with 18 bases between them. The CDR3 has 16 amino acids. The CDR3 nucleotides are TGTGCCAGCAGCCAGAGTGGGCGGGTGGGAGTAGATACGCAGTATTTT. This translates into CASSQSGRVGVDTQYF.

V usage is TRBV28 and J usage is TRBJ1-1, with 8 bases lining up with TRBD1. Trimming removed 6 bases from V and 2 bases from J; junction bases left unmatched: 5. Germline loops: CDR1 MDHEN, CDR2 SYDVKM. The CDR3 is made up of 14 amino acids. CDR3 region: CASSQGQANTEAFF. For the CDR3, the DNA is TGTGCCAGCAGCCAGGGACAGGCCAACACTGAAGCTTTCTTT. Filled out from reference TRBV28 and TRBJ1-1, the complete variable domain reads DVKVTQSSRYLVKRTGEKVFLECVQDMDHENMFWYRQDPGLGLRLIYFSYDVKMKEKGDIPEGYSVSREKKERFSLILESASTNQTSMYLCASSQGQANTEAFFGQGTRLTVV.

This chain connects TRBV7-9 to TRBJ2-5, with D maybe TRBD2 (6 bases). Germline V gene data show CDR1 as SEHNR and CDR2 as FQNEAQ (reference sequence). V lost 5 bases, J lost 5 bases, and 15 bases lay in between. The CDR3 loop spans 14 amino acids. CDR3 DNA: TGTGCCAGCAGCCGGAGGGCCGGAGGGGAGACCCAGTACTTC. This gives the protein CASSRRAGGETQYF.

This sequence joins TRBV7-2 and TRBJ2-2; possibly TRBD1 for D (6 bases). There are 15 residues in the CDR3. Germline CDR1 is SGHTA and CDR2 is FQGNSA. V was shortened by 1 base and J by 5 bases, with 11 bases between the two germline ends. CDR3 DNA: TGTGCCAGCAGCTTAGGTCAGGGGAGAACCGGGGAGCTGTTTTTT. Amino acid sequence: CASSLGQGRTGELFF.

The count of this clone is one. V usage is TRBV29-1 and J usage is TRBJ2-1; the match to TRBD2 covers 7 bases. The CDR3 spans 13 residues. The junction had 4 bases not matched to a gene; V was cut back by 6 bases and J by 2 bases. Germline V gene sequence: CDR1 SQVTM, CDR2 ANQGSEA. The CDR3 reads CSVIAGTYNEQFF. DNA of the CDR3: TGCAGCGTCATAGCGGGTACCTACAATGAGCAGTTCTTC.

The chain joins TRBV5-6 to TRBJ2-1; TRBD2 might be the D (5 bases). The CDR3 has 18 amino acids. Trimming took off 3 bases at V and 0 bases at J, with 19 bases between the two ends. CDR1 is SGHDT and CDR2 is YYEEEE in the germline V gene. CDR3 loop: CASSSYFRAVASYNEQFF. The CDR3, as DNA: TGTGCCAGCAGCTCCTACTTTCGAGCGGTCGCCTCCTACAATGAGCAGTTCTTC.

This clone was recorded a few times. The chain is built from TRBV19 and TRBJ1-1, with 8 bases matching TRBD1. V lost 3 bases to trimming and J lost 0 bases; unmatched junction nucleotides: 3. The CDR3 contains 15 residues. Germline V CDR1 and CDR2: LNHDA, SQIVND (reference sequence). DNA of the CDR3: TGTGCCAGTAGTATTGGACAGGGCATGAACACTGAAGCTTTCTTT. Amino acid sequence: CASSIGQGMNTEAFF.

Details on this clone: Other DNA sequences within the sample encode an identical CDR3. The rearrangement joins TRBV2 to TRBJ2-5; tentatively, D is TRBD2 (5 bases). This CDR3 region has 15 residues. CDR1 and CDR2 (germline): SNHLY, FYNNEI. V was pared by 0 bases and J by 2 bases, with 10 bases between. CDR3 in DNA: TGTGCCAGCAGTGAAGCGCGAGGGCCGCAAGAGACCCAGTACTTC. Translated, it gives CASSEARGPQETQYF. Filled out from reference TRBV2 and TRBJ2-5, the complete variable domain reads EPEVTQTPSHQVTQMGQEVILRCVPISNHLYFYWYRQILGQKVEFLVSFYNNEISEKSEIFDDQFSVERPDGSNFTLKIRSTKLEDSAMYFCASSEARGPQETQYFGPGTRLLVL.

The chain joins TRBV11-3 to TRBJ2-7, with TRBD1 matching 7 bases. Germline V gene sequence: CDR1 SGHNT, CDR2 YENEEA. V lost 6 bases, J lost 0 bases, and 2 bases stayed unmatched. The length of the CDR3 is 13 residues. The CDR3 region is CASRDRSSYEQYV. Written as DNA, the CDR3 is TGTGCCAGCAGGGACAGGAGCTCCTACGAGCAGTACGTC.

This sequence joins TRBV19 and TRBJ1-1; 8 bases agree with TRBD1. The CDR3 covers 16 residues. Germline CDR1 and CDR2: LNHDA and SQIVND (reference sequence). Trimming cost V 8 bases and J 1 base; bases outside gene matches: 12. CDR3 bases: TGTGCCAGTGCCACTAAAACCGGGACAGGGAACACTGAAGCTTTCTTT. Translation gives CASATKTGTGNTEAFF.

The chain joins TRBV14 to TRBJ2-6, with D possibly TRBD1 on 6 matching bases. V was clipped by 6 bases and J by 2 bases, with 14 bases between them. The CDR3 is 16 residues long. Germline V gene sequence: CDR1 SGHDN, CDR2 FVKESK. The DNA of the CDR3 is TGTGCCAGCAGACGACAGGATTCTGCTGGGGCCAACGTCCTGACTTTC. Protein sequence: CASRRQDSAGANVLTF. Filled out from reference TRBV14 and TRBJ2-6, the complete variable domain reads EAGVTQFPSHSVIEKGQTVTLRCDPISGHDNLYWYRRVMGKEIKFLLHFVKESKQDESGMPNNRFLAERTGGTYSTLKVQPAELEDSGVYFCASRRQDSAGANVLTFGAGSRLTVL.

The J gene is TRBJ2-3, the V gene TRBV5-1, with D perhaps TRBD2 (5 bases). Germline V gene sequence: CDR1 SGHRS, CDR2 YFSETQ. The CDR3 has 16 residues. The V and J ends lost 6 bases and 0 bases respectively, with 17 bases between them. CDR3 sequence: CASTAGGRRSTDTQYF. CDR3 DNA sequence: TGCGCCAGCACCGCTGGCGGGCGTCGAAGCACAGATACGCAGTATTTT.

This chain joins TRBV4-3 and TRBJ2-1; 8 bases fit TRBD2. Germline V gene data show CDR1 as LGHNA and CDR2 as YSLEER. This CDR3 region has 16 residues. After removal of 0 bases from V and 10 bases from J, the junction contained 11 bases not matched to a gene. Here the CDR3 DNA reads TGCGCCAGCAGCCAAGATGGGGGCGGGAGGCTCGGGGAGCAGTTCTTC. Protein sequence: CASSQDGGGRLGEQFF.

This rearrangement joins TRBV4-2 to TRBJ1-5, with a weak D call TRBD1 (5 bases). The germline gives CDR1 LGHNA, CDR2 YNFKEQ. The CDR3 has 16 amino acids. Trimming removed 0 bases at V and 7 bases at J, with 16 bases between. The CDR3 spells CASSQERAGTVQPQHF. The DNA of the CDR3 is TGTGCCAGCAGCCAAGAGAGGGCGGGGACTGTCCAGCCCCAGCATTTT.

The chain has TRBV6-6 and TRBJ1-1, with D perhaps TRBD1 (6 bases). The CDR3 runs to 14 residues. V dropped 2 bases and J dropped 6 bases, with 13 bases sitting between them. Germline CDR1 reads MNHNY; CDR2 reads SVGAGI (reference sequence). This CDR3 reads CASSYHTSGAEAFF. CDR3 nucleotides: TGTGCCAGCAGTTACCACACCTCAGGGGCTGAAGCTTTCTTT.

This clone was observed once. CDR3 amino acids: CASSFLPGGETQYF. CDR3 in DNA: TGTGCCAGCAGCTTTCTCCCAGGGGGAGAGACCCAGTACTTC. The chain links TRBV5-6 to TRBJ2-7; 7 nucleotides agree with TRBD1. The DNA matches TRBJ2-5 better at its end, which makes the J call doubtful. In germline, CDR1 is SGHDT, CDR2 YYEEEE. This CDR3 comprises 14 residues.

This clone was counted a single time. V is TRBV28 and J is TRBJ1-2, with D possibly matching TRBD1 (6 bases). CDR3 size: 16 residues. The V and J ends lost 5 bases and 8 bases respectively, with 24 bases between them. CDR1 and CDR2 (germline): MDHEN, SYDVKM. The CDR3 loop is CASSKPADRRLFGYTF. CDR3 nucleotides: TGTGCCAGCAGTAAACCCGCAGACAGGCGTCTATTCGGCTACACCTTC.

V usage is TRBV5-4 and J usage is TRBJ2-3; 11 bases align to TRBD1. The junction had 3 bases not matched to a gene; V was cut back by 2 bases and J by 7 bases. The CDR3 totals 14 residues. Germline V gene lookup returns CDR1 SGHNT and CDR2 YYREEE (reference sequence). The CDR3 sequence: CASSFGTGGHTQYF. CDR3 nucleotide sequence: TGTGCCAGCAGCTTCGGGACAGGGGGACATACGCAGTATTTT.

This rearrangement joins TRBV7-2 to TRBJ1-2; D is possibly TRBD1 (5 bases). V shed 7 bases and J shed 3 bases, with 15 bases lying between them. CDR1 SGHTA and CDR2 FQGNSA come from the germline V gene. The CDR3 has 14 amino acids. The CDR3 sequence is CASTTGGRDYGYTF. CDR3 DNA: TGTGCCAGCACCACGGGCGGCAGGGACTATGGCTACACCTTC.

The chain couples TRBV5-6 to TRBJ1-6; D might be TRBD1 (5 bases). Germline CDR1 SGHDT, CDR2 YYEEEE. V gave up 4 bases and J gave up 0 bases, with 14 bases separating them. The CDR3 is made up of 17 amino acids. CDR3 sequence reads: CASSRGFGSSYNSPLHF. The CDR3 nucleotides read TGTGCCAGCAGCCGGGGGTTTGGGAGCTCCTATAATTCACCCCTCCACTTT.

The gene calls are TRBV27 and TRBJ2-7, with D possibly being TRBD2 (5 bases). The CDR3 is 15 residues long. V was shortened by 4 bases and J by 7 bases, with 20 bases between the two germline ends. The germline CDR1 and CDR2 sequences are MNHEY and SMNVEV (reference sequence). CDR3 nucleotide sequence: TGTGCCAGCAGTTCGATCAGCGGAACTACGGGGGAGCAGTACTTC. It codes for CASSSISGTTGEQYF.

The chain links TRBV7-6 to TRBJ2-5, with 9 nucleotides matching TRBD2. Germline V CDR1 and CDR2: SGHVS, FNYEAQ. The CDR3 is 18 residues long. V shed 6 bases and J 4 bases; nucleotides not matched to a gene: 18. CDR3 bases: TGTGCCAGCAGTCCCCCCCGGCGGGAGGGATTAGGCGGAGAGACCCAGTACTTC. Its translation is CASSPPRREGLGGETQYF.

The rearrangement links TRBV5-1 to TRBJ1-4, with D perhaps matching TRBD1 (5 bases). The CDR3 has 16 residues. Germline V lookup: CDR1 SGHRS, CDR2 YFSETQ. Trimming took 4 bases from V and 4 from J, leaving 17 bases between them. The CDR3 DNA reads TGCGCCAGCAGCCCCGGCAGGGCTGTTAATAATGAAAAACTGTTTTTT. Protein sequence: CASSPGRAVNNEKLFF.

This rearrangement joins TRBV4-3 to TRBJ2-5; 7 bases match TRBD2. With V trimmed by 1 base and J by 0 bases, 2 bases remained unmatched. CDR3 length: 15 residues. The V gene's germline CDR1 is LGHNA and CDR2 YSLEER. This CDR3 is CASSQVLADQETQYF. The CDR3 nucleotides read TGCGCCAGCAGCCAAGTTCTAGCGGACCAAGAGACCCAGTACTTC.